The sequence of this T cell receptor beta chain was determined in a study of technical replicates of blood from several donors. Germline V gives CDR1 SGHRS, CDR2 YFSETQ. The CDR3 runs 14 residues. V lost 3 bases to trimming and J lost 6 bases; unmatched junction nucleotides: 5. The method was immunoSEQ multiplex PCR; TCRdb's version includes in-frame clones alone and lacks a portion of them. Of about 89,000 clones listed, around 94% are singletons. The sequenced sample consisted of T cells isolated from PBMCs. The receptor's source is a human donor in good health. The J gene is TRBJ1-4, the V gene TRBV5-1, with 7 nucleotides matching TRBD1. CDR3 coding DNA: TGCGCCAGCAGCTCTGGGACAGACGATGAAAAACTGTTTTTT. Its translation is CASSSGTDDEKLFF. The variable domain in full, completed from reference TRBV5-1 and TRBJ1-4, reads KAGVTQTPRYLIKTRGQQVTLSCSPISGHRSVSWYQQTPGQGLQFLFEYFSETQRNKGNFPGRFSGRQFSNSRSEMNVSTLELGDSALYLCASSSGTDDEKLFFGSGTQLSVL.